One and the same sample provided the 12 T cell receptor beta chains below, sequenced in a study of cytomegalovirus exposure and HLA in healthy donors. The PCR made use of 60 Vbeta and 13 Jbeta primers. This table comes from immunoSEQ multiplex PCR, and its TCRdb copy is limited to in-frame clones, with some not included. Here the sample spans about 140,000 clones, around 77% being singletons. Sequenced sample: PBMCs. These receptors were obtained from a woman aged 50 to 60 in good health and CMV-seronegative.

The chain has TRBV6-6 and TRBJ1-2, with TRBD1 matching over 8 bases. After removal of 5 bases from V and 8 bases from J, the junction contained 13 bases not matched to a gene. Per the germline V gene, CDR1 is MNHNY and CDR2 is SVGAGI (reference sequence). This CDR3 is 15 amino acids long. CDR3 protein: CASSEQDRDPLGYTF. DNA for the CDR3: TGTGCCAGCAGTGAGCAGGACAGGGACCCCCTCGGCTACACCTTC.

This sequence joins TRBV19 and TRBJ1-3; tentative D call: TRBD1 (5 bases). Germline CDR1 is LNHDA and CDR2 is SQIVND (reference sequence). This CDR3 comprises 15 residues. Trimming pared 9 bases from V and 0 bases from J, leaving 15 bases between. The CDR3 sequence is CASAYDRPSGNTIYF. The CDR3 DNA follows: TGTGCCAGCGCCTACGACAGACCCTCTGGAAACACCATATATTTT. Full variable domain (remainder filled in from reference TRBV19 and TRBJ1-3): DGGITQSPKYLFRKEGQNVTLSCEQNLNHDAMYWYRQDPGQGLRLIYYSQIVNDFQKGDIAEGYSVSREKKESFPLTVTSAQKNPTAFYLCASAYDRPSGNTIYFGEGSWLTVV.

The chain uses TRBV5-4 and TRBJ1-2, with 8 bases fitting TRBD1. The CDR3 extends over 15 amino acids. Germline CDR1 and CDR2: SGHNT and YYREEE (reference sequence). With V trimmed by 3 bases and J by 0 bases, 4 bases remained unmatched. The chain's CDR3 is CASSSRQGTNYGYTF. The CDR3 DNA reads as TGTGCCAGCAGCTCTCGACAGGGGACTAACTATGGCTACACCTTC.

DNA of the CDR3: TGTGCCAGCAGCCCACTAGCGGGGCACACAGATACGCAGTATTTT. Residues: CASSPLAGHTDTQYF. The chain is built from TRBV7-2 and TRBJ2-3; 10 bases line up with TRBD2. J lost 2 bases, V lost 5 bases, and 4 bases had no gene match. Germline V gene lookup returns CDR1 SGHTA and CDR2 FQGNSA. The CDR3 extends over 15 amino acids.

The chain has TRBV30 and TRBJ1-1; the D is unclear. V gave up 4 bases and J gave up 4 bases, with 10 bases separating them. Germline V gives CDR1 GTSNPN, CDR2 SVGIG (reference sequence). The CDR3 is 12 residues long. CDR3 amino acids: CAWMRGSTEAFF. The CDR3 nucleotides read TGTGCCTGGATGCGAGGTAGCACTGAAGCTTTCTTT.

CDR3 DNA sequence: TGTGCCAGCAGCAGTGCAGATTCTGGAAACACCATATATTTT. Translation: CASSSADSGNTIYF. The genes are TRBV7-6 and TRBJ1-3, with D uncertain. The CDR3 sequence is 14 residues long. Trimming left V 5 bases short and J 1 base short, with 9 bases between. Germline V gene data show CDR1 as SGHVS and CDR2 as FNYEAQ.

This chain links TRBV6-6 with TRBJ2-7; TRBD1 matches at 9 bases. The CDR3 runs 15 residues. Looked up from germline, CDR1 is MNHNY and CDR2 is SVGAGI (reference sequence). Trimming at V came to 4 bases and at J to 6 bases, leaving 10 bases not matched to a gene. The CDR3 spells CASSSSRDRVGEQYF. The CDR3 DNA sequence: TGTGCCAGCAGTTCGTCCCGGGACAGGGTAGGCGAGCAGTACTTC.

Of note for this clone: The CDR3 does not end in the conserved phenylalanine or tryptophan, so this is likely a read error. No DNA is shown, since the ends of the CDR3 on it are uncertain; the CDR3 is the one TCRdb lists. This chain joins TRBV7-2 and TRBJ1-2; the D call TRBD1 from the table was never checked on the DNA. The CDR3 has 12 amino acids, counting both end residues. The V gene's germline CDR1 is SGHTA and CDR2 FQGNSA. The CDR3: CASSQILDRPHL.

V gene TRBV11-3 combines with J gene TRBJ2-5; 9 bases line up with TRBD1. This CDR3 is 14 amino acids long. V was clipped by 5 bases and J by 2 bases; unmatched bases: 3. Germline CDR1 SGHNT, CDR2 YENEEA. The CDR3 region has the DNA TGTGCCAGCAGCCGCGGGACAGGGCAAGAGACCCAGTACTTC. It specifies CASSRGTGQETQYF.

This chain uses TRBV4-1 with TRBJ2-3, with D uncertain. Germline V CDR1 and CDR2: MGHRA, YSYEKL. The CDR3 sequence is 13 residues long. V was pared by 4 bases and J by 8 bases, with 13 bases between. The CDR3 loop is CASSPTTMSTQYF. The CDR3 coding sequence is TGCGCCAGCAGCCCGACAACCATGAGTACGCAGTATTTT.

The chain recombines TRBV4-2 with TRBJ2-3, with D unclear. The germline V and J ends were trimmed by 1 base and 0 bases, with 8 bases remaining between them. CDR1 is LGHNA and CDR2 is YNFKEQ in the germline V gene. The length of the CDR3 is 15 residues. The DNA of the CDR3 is TGTGCCAGCAGCCAAGGGCCAATCAGCACAGATACGCAGTATTTT. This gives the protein CASSQGPISTDTQYF.

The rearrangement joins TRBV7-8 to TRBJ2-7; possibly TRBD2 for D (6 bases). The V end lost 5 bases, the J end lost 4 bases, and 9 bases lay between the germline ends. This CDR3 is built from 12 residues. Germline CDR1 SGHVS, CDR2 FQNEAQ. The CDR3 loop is CASSAGLYEQYF. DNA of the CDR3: TGTGCCAGCAGCGCGGGACTGTACGAGCAGTACTTC.